This T cell receptor beta chain was documented in a study of cytomegalovirus exposure and HLA in healthy donors. As for the study in general: Early release data held 85 million or so unique TCRs from HLA-typed donors. Whole-study findings and limits: Confirmation was obtained in vitro that a few CMV-associated chains are specific for CMV antigens. Presence/absence analyses assumed roughly uniform sequencing depth across donors.

With regard to this clone: No antigen is known for it.

Both 60 Vbeta primers and 13 Jbeta primers went into the PCR. Sequencing was performed with immunoSEQ multiplex PCR; in TCRdb, only in-frame clones are kept and a portion is missing. The sample records 100,000 to 150,000 clones, 75% to 85% being singletons. The CDR3 consists of 13 residues. Trimming removed 8 bases from V and 3 bases from J, with 14 bases in between. CDR1 is MNHEY and CDR2 is SVGAGI in the germline V gene. The chain links TRBV6-5 to TRBJ2-7, with D possibly TRBD1 on 6 matching bases. Sample: PBMCs. The sequence came from a man between 40 and 49 years old in good health and CMV-seronegative. Here the CDR3 reads CASSWTARYEQYF. The CDR3 DNA reads as TGTGCCAGCTCTTGGACAGCTCGCTACGAGCAGTACTTC.